Presented here are 23 T cell receptor beta chains from one specimen sequenced in a study of cytomegalovirus exposure and HLA in healthy donors. Primers: 60 Vbeta forward and 13 Jbeta reverse. TCRdb keeps only in-frame clones here, not all; method: immunoSEQ multiplex PCR. Here the sample table reports just over 150,000 clones. The specimen sequenced was PBMCs. The receptors were sampled from a man under 40 in good health and CMV-seronegative.

The gene calls are TRBV5-1 and TRBJ1-6; D is perhaps TRBD1 (6 bases). This CDR3 is 15 amino acids long. The ends were cut back, 6 bases at V and 4 bases at J, with 14 bases in the middle. Germline CDR1 is SGHRS and CDR2 is YFSETQ. The CDR3 loop reads CASTAGQPYNSPLHF. The CDR3 DNA follows: TGCGCCAGCACCGCCGGACAGCCATATAATTCACCCCTCCACTTT. Filled out from reference TRBV5-1 and TRBJ1-6, the complete variable domain reads KAGVTQTPRYLIKTRGQQVTLSCSPISGHRSVSWYQQTPGQGLQFLFEYFSETQRNKGNFPGRFSGRQFSNSRSEMNVSTLELGDSALYLCASTAGQPYNSPLHFGNGTRLTVT.

The rearrangement links TRBV6-1 to TRBJ2-3; D is perhaps TRBD1 (6 bases). Deletions cut 8 bases from V and 6 bases from J, with 15 bases between. The CDR3 sequence is 13 residues long. CDR1 MNHNS and CDR2 SASEGT come from the germline V gene. In DNA, the CDR3 is TGTGCCAGCGTAGACCGGGACACTGATACGCAGTATTTT. Translated, it gives CASVDRDTDTQYF.

J is TRBJ2-2 and V is TRBV4-1; D is possibly TRBD1 (6 bases). CDR1 MGHRA and CDR2 YSYEKL come from the germline V gene. The CDR3 loop spans 15 amino acids. V gave up 6 bases and J gave up 6 bases, with 17 bases separating them. The CDR3 bases are TGCGCCAGCAGGAGGCAGGGGTTAAGGTCCGGGGAGCTGTTTTTT. This gives the protein CASRRQGLRSGELFF.

V and J are TRBV7-8 and TRBJ2-7; TRBD2 is a possible D gene (5 bases). Trimming took off 1 base at V and 2 bases at J, with 6 bases between the two ends. CDR1 and CDR2 (germline): SGHVS, FQNEAQ. The CDR3 spans 13 residues. The CDR3 DNA follows: TGTGCCAGCAGCTTAGAGAGGGCCTACGAGCAGTACTTC. Protein sequence: CASSLERAYEQYF. Full variable domain (rest looked up from reference TRBV7-8 and TRBJ2-7): GAGVSQSPRYKVAKRGQDVALRCDPISGHVSLFWYQQALGQGPEFLTYFQNEAQLDKSGLPSDRFFAERPEGSVSTLKIQRTQQEDSAVYLCASSLERAYEQYFGPGTRLTVT.

The CDR3 nucleotides are TGTGCCAGCAGTTACGACAGGCTGATTTGGCCCCAGCATTTT. It encodes CASSYDRLIWPQHF. The genes are TRBV6-5 and TRBJ1-5, with D perhaps TRBD1 (6 bases). The germline V gene encodes CDR1 MNHEY and CDR2 SVGAGI. Trimming cost V 2 bases and J 9 bases, with 14 bases left between them. The CDR3 totals 14 residues.

V is TRBV6-1 and J is TRBJ2-7; TRBD1 matches at 10 bases. The V segment lost 8 bases and the J segment 2 bases; nucleotides outside the gene matches: 9. This CDR3 has 15 residues. Germline CDR1 is MNHNS and CDR2 is SASEGT. CDR3 residues: CASPPTGTGAYEQYF. The CDR3, as DNA: TGTGCCAGCCCTCCCACCGGGACAGGGGCCTACGAGCAGTACTTC.

The V and J genes are TRBV6-5 and TRBJ2-7; 7 bases match TRBD2. CDR3 length: 15 amino acids. The germline V gene has CDR1 MNHEY and CDR2 SVGAGI. V lost 5 bases and J lost 3; bases outside the gene matches: 10. CDR3 nucleotide sequence: TGTGCCAGCAGTGTTCTGGGGGGGGACGGCTACGAGCAGTACTTC. Translation gives CASSVLGGDGYEQYF.

J is TRBJ2-5 and V is TRBV11-1; the D is unclear. The J call may be faulty, since TRBJ2-7 better matches the DNA end. CDR1 SGHAT and CDR2 FQDESV come from the germline V gene (reference sequence). This CDR3 has 14 residues. The CDR3 loop reads CASSFQRSRYEQYF. DNA for the CDR3: TGTGCCAGCAGCTTCCAACGTAGCCGCTACGAGCAGTACTTC.

The chain is built from TRBV4-1 and TRBJ2-5; unclear D gene. Matching the DNA end better, TRBJ2-7 makes the J call doubtful. The CDR3 contains 14 residues. Looked up from germline, CDR1 is MGHRA and CDR2 is YSYEKL. CDR3 loop: CASSPRLPRAEQYF. CDR3 sequence (DNA): TGCGCCAGCAGCCCCCGCCTGCCCCGTGCCGAGCAGTACTTC.

This chain links TRBV5-4 with TRBJ2-5; D call uncertain. CDR3 length equals 13 residues. Per the germline V gene, CDR1 is SGHNT and CDR2 is YYREEE (reference sequence). V lost 1 base to trimming and J lost 2 bases, with 6 bases between them. CDR3 DNA: TGTGCCAGCAGCTTGACTACTCAAGAGACCCAGTACTTC. It codes for CASSLTTQETQYF.

The chain uses TRBV19 and TRBJ2-2, with no clear D. The germline V gene has CDR1 LNHDA and CDR2 SQIVND (reference sequence). The V gene lost 3 bases and the J gene lost 1 base, with 12 bases spanning the gap. The CDR3 has 16 amino acids. The CDR3 bases are TGTGCCAGTAGTATTACTTCCATTTTGAACACCGGGGAGCTGTTTTTT. This gives the protein CASSITSILNTGELFF.

The V gene is TRBV7-2, the J gene TRBJ2-7; 8 bases fit TRBD1. The CDR3 totals 14 residues. The junction had 5 bases not matched to a gene; V was cut back by 5 bases and J by 2 bases. Germline-derived CDR1 and CDR2 are SGHTA and FQGNSA. The CDR3 loop is CASSAQGATYEQYF. CDR3 bases: TGTGCCAGCAGCGCGCAGGGGGCAACCTACGAGCAGTACTTC.

The V and J genes are TRBV4-3 and TRBJ1-2, with no clear D. The CDR3 extends over 15 amino acids. CDR1 LGHNA and CDR2 YSLEER come from the germline V gene. Trimming cost V 0 bases and J 2 bases, with 10 bases left between them. CDR3 sequence reads: CASSQELGKNYGYTF. In DNA, the CDR3 is TGCGCCAGCAGCCAAGAGTTGGGCAAAAACTATGGCTACACCTTC.

The rearrangement joins TRBV6-5 to TRBJ1-5, with D maybe TRBD1 (5 bases). Per the germline V gene, CDR1 is MNHEY and CDR2 is SVGAGI. V lost 6 bases and J 2 bases, leaving 11 bases between the germline ends. The CDR3 loop spans 14 amino acids. In nucleotides, the CDR3 is TGTGCCAGCAGGACGGGGGAGGGCAATCAGCCCCAGCATTTT. It is translated as CASRTGEGNQPQHF.

The V and J genes are TRBV10-2 and TRBJ1-2, with D perhaps matching TRBD1 (5 bases). V shed 6 bases and J shed 8 bases, with 16 bases lying between them. CDR3 length equals 13 residues. Looked up from germline, CDR1 is WSHSY and CDR2 is SAAADI. The CDR3 DNA follows: TGCGCCAGCAGCCTAGCGGGGGATCCCGGCTACACCTTC. It specifies CASSLAGDPGYTF.

V and J are TRBV7-9 and TRBJ2-7; perhaps TRBD1 as D (6 bases). Germline loops: CDR1 SEHNR, CDR2 FQNEAQ (reference sequence). The length of the CDR3 is 11 residues. The V end was cut by 4 bases, the J end by 6 bases, with 7 bases between. The CDR3 here is CASSSGVEQYF. The CDR3 nucleotides read TGTGCCAGCAGCTCAGGGGTCGAGCAGTACTTC.

The rearrangement links TRBV14 to TRBJ2-5; D not certain. The end of the DNA is better explained by TRBJ2-7, so the J call may be wrong. This CDR3 region has 15 residues. Germline assignment: CDR1 SGHDN and CDR2 FVKESK. Here the CDR3 DNA reads TGTGCCAGCAGCCAAGATCGAGTCCGCACCTACGAGCAGTACTTC. It translates to CASSQDRVRTYEQYF.

This rearrangement joins TRBV5-5 to TRBJ1-5; D is possibly TRBD1 (5 bases). Germline CDR1 and CDR2: SGHKS and YYEKEE (reference sequence). Trimming shortened V by 2 bases and J by 0 bases, and 12 bases separated the two germline ends. The CDR3 totals 16 residues. CDR3 residues: CASSLTGDLSNQPQHF. The CDR3 DNA reads TGTGCCAGCAGCTTAACAGGAGATCTTAGCAATCAGCCCCAGCATTTT. The whole variable domain, filled in from reference TRBV5-5 and TRBJ1-5, reads DAGVTQSPTHLIKTRGQQVTLRCSPISGHKSVSWYQQVLGQGPQFIFQYYEKEERGRGNFPDRFSARQFPNYSSELNVNALLLGDSALYLCASSLTGDLSNQPQHFGDGTRLSIL.

This chain uses TRBV6-4 with TRBJ2-3; 10 nucleotides line up with TRBD1. CDR3 length: 16 residues. The germline gives CDR1 MRHNA, CDR2 SNTAGT. V lost 4 bases and J lost 3; bases outside the gene matches: 7. The CDR3 DNA follows: TGTGCCAGCAGTGCTCACAGGACAGGGGGGACAGATACGCAGTATTTT. As protein: CASSAHRTGGTDTQYF.

The V and J genes are TRBV7-9 and TRBJ1-1; D is unclear. Trimming removed 5 bases from V and 3 bases from J, with 4 bases in between. This CDR3 region has 11 residues. CDR1 is SEHNR and CDR2 is FQNEAQ in the germline V gene (reference sequence). This CDR3 reads CASSPDTEAFF. The CDR3 DNA reads as TGTGCCAGCAGCCCCGACACTGAAGCTTTCTTT.

The V and J genes are TRBV5-1 and TRBJ2-7, with TRBD2 matching 10 bases. Germline-derived CDR1 and CDR2 are SGHRS and YFSETQ. CDR3 size: 15 residues. The trim removed 5 bases at V and 4 bases at J, leaving 9 bases unmatched. The CDR3 sequence: CASSPSGSRRYEQYF. Here the CDR3 DNA reads TGCGCCAGCAGTCCTAGCGGGAGTAGACGATACGAGCAGTACTTC.

The chain employs TRBV16 and TRBJ2-1; D is perhaps TRBD1 (6 bases). The CDR3 runs 13 residues. The germline V and J ends were trimmed by 2 bases and 4 bases, with 6 bases remaining between them. Germline V gene data show CDR1 as KGHSY and CDR2 as FQNENV. The CDR3 region is CASSQGQYNEQFF. CDR3 DNA: TGTGCCAGCAGCCAAGGACAGTACAATGAGCAGTTCTTC.

The gene calls are TRBV11-3 and TRBJ2-2; 9 positions match TRBD2. The germline V gene has CDR1 SGHNT and CDR2 YENEEA. J gave up 2 bases and V 6 bases, and 4 bases lay outside the gene matches. This CDR3 spans 15 amino acids. Written as DNA, the CDR3 is TGTGCCAGCAGTAGCGGGAGACAAAACACCGGGGAGCTGTTTTTT. It encodes CASSSGRQNTGELFF.